Presented here are 21 T cell receptor beta chains from one specimen sequenced in a study of identical twins. TCRdb recomputed calls from the 5' RACE reads with MiXCR, one row per CDR3 protein. In the table there are 1.5 million to 2 million distinct CDR3 sequences, about 32% of which are singletons. The sample comprised cord blood. The source of these receptors is a newborn girl in good health.

J is TRBJ2-7 and V is TRBV6-1; D may be TRBD1 (6 bases). In germline, CDR1 is MNHNS, CDR2 SASEGT. The CDR3 is 15 residues long. With 7 bases removed from V and 3 bases from J, the gap between germline ends came to 19 bases. The CDR3 sequence: CASTPTGLPVYEQYF. The CDR3 nucleotides read TGTGCCAGCACTCCGACAGGCCTACCGGTCTACGAGCAGTACTTC.

This chain uses TRBV7-2 with TRBJ2-2; D is undetermined. The CDR3 loop spans 15 amino acids. Germline CDR1 SGHTA, CDR2 FQGNSA. The ends were cut back, 5 bases at V and 8 bases at J, with 18 bases in the middle. The CDR3 loop is CASSPKRHIAGELFF. The CDR3 DNA follows: TGTGCCAGCAGCCCGAAACGACACATTGCGGGGGAGCTGTTTTTT.

With regard to this clonotype: The junction and the germline gene differ at one end; a read error may be behind it. The chain links TRBV25-1 to TRBJ2-4; no clear D. Judging by the DNA end, TRBJ2-7 fits better; the J call may be wrong. The CDR3 has 11 amino acids. Per the germline V gene, CDR1 is MGHDK and CDR2 is SYGVNS. The CDR3 DNA sequence: TGTTCCAGCAGTGGTGTTCACGAGCAGTACTTC. Residues: CSSSGVHEQYF.

The J gene is TRBJ2-7, the V gene TRBV25-1; tentative D call: TRBD1 (5 bases). Germline CDR1 and CDR2: MGHDK and SYGVNS. Trimming took off 2 bases at V and 2 bases at J, with 13 bases between the two ends. The CDR3 is 15 residues long. CDR3 DNA: TGTGCCAGCAGTGAAACCGGGCTCAGGGCCTACGAGCAGTACTTC. Translation gives CASSETGLRAYEQYF.

This rearrangement joins TRBV5-1 to TRBJ2-3; D perhaps matches TRBD2 (5 bases). From germline, CDR1 is SGHRS and CDR2 YFSETQ. Between the trimmed V and J ends, which lost 6 bases and 2 bases, there was a span of 13 bases. The CDR3 extends over 14 amino acids. The chain's CDR3 is CASMRVLSTDTQYF. In DNA form, the CDR3 reads TGCGCCAGCATGAGGGTTTTATCCACAGATACGCAGTATTTT.

The sample holds a few counts of this clonotype. The chain couples TRBV9 to TRBJ2-1, with D perhaps being TRBD1 or TRBD2 (5 bases each). Trimming cost V 0 bases and J 7 bases, with 14 bases left between them. Germline V lookup: CDR1 SGDLS, CDR2 YYNGEE. The CDR3 is 15 residues long. The DNA for the CDR3 is TGTGCCAGCAGCGTAGGGACTCCCGGGGCGAATGAGCAGTTCTTC. As protein: CASSVGTPGANEQFF.

This clonotype has only a few counts. The chain uses TRBV28 and TRBJ2-7; D may be TRBD1 or TRBD2 (5 bases each). This CDR3 is 16 amino acids long. Trimming shortened V by 2 bases and J by 3 bases, and 17 bases separated the two germline ends. CDR1 and CDR2 from the germline V gene are MDHEN and SYDVKM. The DNA for the CDR3 is TGTGCCAGCAGTTTAATTTCTTGGGACGGACGCTACGAGCAGTACTTC. Amino acid sequence: CASSLISWDGRYEQYF.

This clonotype occurred a few times. The gene calls are TRBV5-6 and TRBJ2-7; 7 nucleotides agree with TRBD1. CDR1 SGHDT and CDR2 YYEEEE come from the germline V gene. The trim removed 4 bases at V and 0 bases at J, leaving 4 bases unmatched. The CDR3 spans 14 residues. The CDR3 is CASSEGQLSYEQYF. The CDR3 coding sequence is TGTGCCAGCAGCGAGGGACAGCTCTCCTACGAGCAGTACTTC. Variable domain in full (rest from reference TRBV5-6 and TRBJ2-7): DAGVTQSPTHLIKTRGQQVTLRCSPKSGHDTVSWYQQALGQGPQFIFQYYEEEERQRGNFPDRFSGHQFPNYSSELNVNALLLGDSALYLCASSEGQLSYEQYFGPGTRLTVT.

This chain connects TRBV3-1 to TRBJ1-1; no firm D call. Germline CDR1 reads LGHDT; CDR2 reads YNNKEL (reference sequence). This CDR3 has 11 amino acids. Trimming removed 3 bases at V and 11 bases at J, with 10 bases between. The CDR3 nucleotides are TGTGCCAGCAGCCACGGGTTTGGGGCTTTCTTT. It translates to CASSHGFGAFF.

This sequence joins TRBV6-5 and TRBJ2-7; the match to TRBD2 covers 11 bases. The germline V gene has CDR1 MNHEY and CDR2 SVGAGI. The CDR3 consists of 19 residues. The J segment lost 0 bases and the V segment lost 0 bases, leaving 10 bases of the junction unmatched. CDR3 in amino acids: CASSYSSLAGGLSSYEQYF. CDR3 nucleotide sequence: TGTGCCAGCAGTTACTCGAGCCTAGCGGGGGGTTTAAGCTCCTACGAGCAGTACTTC.

V and J are TRBV28 and TRBJ2-7; 8 nucleotides line up with TRBD2. The CDR3 is made up of 14 amino acids. Germline lookup yields CDR1 MDHEN and CDR2 SYDVKM. V lost 2 bases to trimming and J lost 4 bases; unmatched junction nucleotides: 4. This CDR3 is CASSLGTRLYEQYF. In nucleotides, the CDR3 is TGTGCCAGCAGTTTAGGGACTAGACTTTACGAGCAGTACTTC.

The rearrangement links TRBV6-5 to TRBJ2-3, with 9 bases lining up with TRBD1. Germline assignment: CDR1 MNHEY and CDR2 SVGAGI. V lost 4 bases and J lost 5; bases outside the gene matches: 7. The CDR3 is 15 residues long. The DNA for the CDR3 is TGTGCCAGCAGTTGGACAGGGGTGGAAGGAGATACGCAGTATTTT. This sequence encodes CASSWTGVEGDTQYF.

This clonotype occurred a few times. This rearrangement joins TRBV12-3 or TRBV12-4 to TRBJ2-2, with D uncertain. Deletions cut 3 bases from V and 4 bases from J, with 9 bases between. The CDR3 loop spans 14 amino acids. The CDR3 region is CASSFGGTTGELFF. CDR3 nucleotides: TGTGCCAGCAGTTTCGGCGGAACCACCGGGGAGCTGTTTTTT.

V usage is TRBV5-1 and J usage is TRBJ2-3; 13 bases agree with TRBD2. The germline CDR1 and CDR2 sequences are SGHRS and YFSETQ. The CDR3 spans 16 residues. The ends lost 2 bases at V and 2 bases at J; junction bases unmatched: 2. CDR3 DNA sequence: TGCGCCAGCAGCTTCGGGACTAGCGGGGTCACAGATACGCAGTATTTT. Residues: CASSFGTSGVTDTQYF.

In this sample, this clonotype turned up a few times. The chain combines TRBV15 with TRBJ1-5, with 7 bases matching TRBD1. Germline V gene data show CDR1 as LNHNV and CDR2 as YYDKDF (reference sequence). Trimming removed 3 bases from V and 6 bases from J; junction bases left unmatched: 11. The CDR3 covers 16 residues. CDR3 sequence: CATSRRQGGVTQPQHF. Written as DNA, the CDR3 is TGTGCCACCAGCAGGAGACAGGGTGGGGTCACTCAGCCCCAGCATTTT.

This clonotype has a handful of counts. The CDR3 loop reads CASNYQPGQGSINSPLHF. Here the CDR3 DNA reads TGCGCCAGCAACTATCAACCGGGACAGGGGTCTATTAATTCACCCCTCCACTTT. J is TRBJ1-6 and V is TRBV5-1; 10 bases are shared with TRBD1. The CDR3 extends over 18 amino acids. Trimming removed 6 bases from V and 6 bases from J; junction bases left unmatched: 15. Germline lookup yields CDR1 SGHRS and CDR2 YFSETQ.

This clonotype was seen a single time. The chain combines TRBV9 with TRBJ1-1; no definite D call. The germline V and J ends were trimmed by 0 bases and 11 bases, with 17 bases remaining between them. Per the germline V gene, CDR1 is SGDLS and CDR2 is YYNGEE. The CDR3 covers 14 residues. The CDR3 here is CASSVGGPSREAFF. As DNA, the CDR3 is TGTGCCAGCAGCGTAGGTGGCCCATCCCGAGAGGCTTTCTTT.

This clonotype was detected only once. The V and J genes are TRBV10-3 and TRBJ1-1; the match to TRBD1 covers 8 bases. CDR3 length equals 14 residues. The trim removed 5 bases at V and 10 bases at J, leaving 12 bases unmatched. Germline CDR1 is ENHRY and CDR2 is SYGVKD. The chain's CDR3 is CAISRTGTNLGAFF. CDR3 in DNA: TGTGCCATCAGTCGGACAGGGACCAACTTGGGAGCTTTCTTT.

The gene calls are TRBV5-1 and TRBJ2-3; 7 bases agree with TRBD1. CDR1 is SGHRS, CDR2 YFSETQ, per germline. The trim removed 4 bases at V and 3 bases at J, leaving 8 bases unmatched. This CDR3 has 15 amino acids. DNA of the CDR3: TGCGCCAGCAGCCGTGACAGGGTAGAAACAGATACGCAGTATTTT. This sequence encodes CASSRDRVETDTQYF.

J is TRBJ2-3 and V is TRBV20-1; 10 bases agree with TRBD1. J gave up 4 bases and V 1 base, and 2 bases lay outside the gene matches. Germline CDR1 DFQATT, CDR2 SNEGSKA (reference sequence). The CDR3 has 14 amino acids. DNA for the CDR3: TGCAGTGCTAGAGTAGGGACAGGGGCAGATACGCAGTATTTT. Encoded protein: CSARVGTGADTQYF.

This clonotype was counted only a few times. This chain uses TRBV20-1 with TRBJ2-1; 8 bases match TRBD1. From germline, CDR1 is DFQATT and CDR2 SNEGSKA (reference sequence). The CDR3 loop spans 13 amino acids. In nucleotides, the CDR3 is TGCAGCTCCCCGCGACAGGGGTCCGGTGAGCAGTTCTTC. It encodes CSSPRQGSGEQFF.